These 31 T cell receptor beta chains originate from one sample sequenced in a study of response to subunit inactivated influenza vaccine. TCRdb processed the RT-PCR reads anew with MiXCR; each CDR3 protein has one entry. Among about 520,000 distinct CDR3 sequences listed, approximately 7.3% were seen once. The sample in question was PBMCs from blood, obtained roughly 24 months after vaccination. Every receptor here comes from a man between 50 and 69 years old who received an inactivated influenza vaccine.

This clonotype was counted many times. The chain employs TRBV5-6 and TRBJ2-3; 10 nucleotides align to TRBD2. The V gene end was trimmed by 3 bases and the J gene end by 3 bases; junction bases not matched to a gene: 7. The CDR3 is made up of 16 amino acids. Germline loops: CDR1 SGHDT, CDR2 YYEEEE. CDR3 loop: CASSSPAGGETDTQYF. CDR3 nucleotide sequence: TGTGCCAGCAGCTCACCAGCGGGGGGGGAAACAGATACGCAGTATTTT.

This clonotype was seen more than once but under ten times. The chain links TRBV12-3 or TRBV12-4 to TRBJ2-7, with TRBD2 identical over 10 bases. V lost 10 bases and J lost 6; bases outside the gene matches: 9. This CDR3 region has 13 residues. The CDR3 loop is CATSPSGGLEQYF. Here the CDR3 DNA reads TGTGCCACCTCACCTAGCGGGGGCCTCGAGCAGTACTTC.

The V call is TRBV20-1, the J call TRBJ2-1; maybe TRBD2 (6 bases). Germline values: CDR1 DFQATT, CDR2 SNEGSKA (reference sequence). V lost 6 bases and J 5 bases, leaving 17 bases between the germline ends. The CDR3 is 14 amino acids. CDR3 sequence (DNA): TGCAGTGCCGGGGGTCAGCGGGCCAACAATGAGCAGTTCTTC. Protein sequence: CSAGGQRANNEQFF.

This clonotype has a count of ten or more. This chain links TRBV3-1 with TRBJ2-2; 7 bases align to TRBD1. J lost 3 bases, V lost 4 bases, and 2 bases had no gene match. CDR1 and CDR2 from the germline V gene are LGHDT and YNNKEL (reference sequence). This CDR3 contains 14 residues. This chain's CDR3 is CASSPGQHTGELFF. In DNA form, the CDR3 reads TGTGCCAGCAGCCCGGGACAGCACACCGGGGAGCTGTTTTTT.

This clonotype was found a few times. The J gene is TRBJ2-7, the V gene TRBV28; 9 bases line up with TRBD1. The CDR3 spans 16 residues. The V gene's germline CDR1 is MDHEN and CDR2 SYDVKM. With V trimmed by 7 bases and J by 5 bases, 15 bases remained unmatched. The CDR3 loop reads CASTIAPGQGRDEQYF. CDR3 in DNA: TGTGCCAGCACCATCGCCCCGGGACAGGGCAGAGACGAGCAGTACTTC.

Many counts were recorded for this clonotype. V usage is TRBV7-8 and J usage is TRBJ1-1; unclear D gene. The V end lost 4 bases, the J end lost 0 bases, and 9 bases lay between the germline ends. The V gene's germline CDR1 is SGHVS and CDR2 FQNEAQ. The CDR3 is 14 amino acids. The CDR3 DNA is TGTGCCAGCAGCTCAGCCAGTTTGAACACTGAAGCTTTCTTT. Protein: CASSSASLNTEAFF.

CDR3 amino acids: CASSLAGIQGYTF. CDR3 coding DNA: TGTGCCAGCAGTTTAGCAGGGATCCAAGGCTACACCTTC. This chain connects TRBV27 to TRBJ1-2; possible D gene TRBD1, 5 bases. Germline CDR1 and CDR2: MNHEY and SMNVEV (reference sequence). The CDR3 runs to 13 residues. V was shortened by 2 bases and J by 8 bases, with 12 bases between the two germline ends.

This clonotype has just a few counts. The chain has TRBV14 and TRBJ2-4, with D uncertain. Germline-derived CDR1 and CDR2 are SGHDN and FVKESK. The CDR3 contains 12 residues. The germline V and J ends were trimmed by 1 base and 6 bases, with 4 bases remaining between them. In DNA form, the CDR3 reads TGTGCCAGCAGCCAAGTCGGAAACATTCAGTACTTC. Translating gives CASSQVGNIQYF.

The sample holds many counts of this clonotype. This chain joins TRBV5-6 and TRBJ1-2; unclear D gene. V was trimmed by 0 bases and J by 0 bases, leaving 12 bases between them. Germline V gene data show CDR1 as SGHDT and CDR2 as YYEEEE. The CDR3 consists of 16 residues. The CDR3 DNA reads TGTGCCAGCAGCTTGGCTGCATCCCAAGCTAACTATGGCTACACCTTC. Its protein product is CASSLAASQANYGYTF.

The V call is TRBV20-1, the J call TRBJ2-7; D may match TRBD1 or TRBD2 (5 bases each). Germline CDR1 reads DFQATT; CDR2 reads SNEGSKA (reference sequence). This CDR3 contains 13 residues. V shed 0 bases and J shed 0 bases, with 6 bases lying between them. This CDR3 is CSARDGTSYEQYF. CDR3 nucleotides: TGCAGTGCTAGAGATGGGACCTCCTACGAGCAGTACTTC.

This clonotype appeared a few times. This sequence joins TRBV29-1 and TRBJ1-5, with D tentatively TRBD1 (6 bases). This CDR3 has 13 amino acids. CDR1 and CDR2 from the germline V gene are SQVTM and ANQGSEA. Between the trimmed V and J ends, which lost 4 bases and 0 bases, there was a span of 7 bases. CDR3 sequence reads: CSVGTDSNQPQHF. The CDR3 coding sequence is TGCAGCGTTGGGACAGATAGCAATCAGCCCCAGCATTTT. Supplemented by reference TRBV29-1 and TRBJ1-5, the full variable domain reads SAVISQKPSRDICQRGTSLTIQCQVDSQVTMMFWYRQQPGQSLTLIATANQGSEATYESGFVIDKFPISRPNLTFSTLTVSNMSPEDSSIYLCSVGTDSNQPQHFGDGTRLSIL.

This clonotype was observed a few times. This chain links TRBV29-1 with TRBJ2-2, with D uncertain. The CDR3 is 14 residues long. The V end lost 6 bases, the J end lost 3 bases, and 14 bases lay between the germline ends. From germline, CDR1 is SQVTM and CDR2 ANQGSEA. CDR3 bases: TGCAGCGTAGATAACAAGGAACACACCGGGGAGCTGTTTTTT. Translation: CSVDNKEHTGELFF.

This clonotype has a handful of counts. The chain has TRBV20-1 and TRBJ2-2; TRBD2 is a possible D gene (5 bases). The CDR3 loop spans 14 amino acids. The ends were cut back, 0 bases at V and 6 bases at J, with 11 bases in the middle. Germline V CDR1 and CDR2: DFQATT, SNEGSKA (reference sequence). CDR3 sequence (DNA): TGCAGTGCTAGAGAAAGTCCAGCGGCCGGGGAGCTGTTTTTT. It codes for CSARESPAAGELFF.

This CDR3 reads CSASYRGSGANVLTF. In DNA form, the CDR3 reads TGCAGTGCTAGTTACAGGGGGAGTGGGGCCAACGTCCTGACTTTC. The chain uses TRBV20-1 and TRBJ2-6, with 8 nucleotides matching TRBD1. The CDR3 totals 15 residues. Unmatched junction bases numbered 4, after V lost 3 bases and J lost 3 bases. In germline, CDR1 is DFQATT, CDR2 SNEGSKA (reference sequence).

This clonotype has just a few counts. This chain links TRBV18 with TRBJ2-7; D may be TRBD1 or TRBD2 (5 bases each). The V gene lost 8 bases and the J gene lost 3 bases, with 20 bases spanning the gap. The CDR3 loop spans 15 amino acids. Per germline, CDR1 KGHSH and CDR2 LQKENI. CDR3 nucleotide sequence: TGTGCCAGCACCACACGGATGGGGGAATACTACGAGCAGTACTTC. Its protein is CASTTRMGEYYEQYF.

This clonotype appeared a few times. The chain employs TRBV7-8 and TRBJ2-5, with D perhaps assigned TRBD1 or TRBD2 (6 bases each). The CDR3 is 16 amino acids. Germline loops: CDR1 SGHVS, CDR2 FQNEAQ. V was clipped by 3 bases and J by 6 bases, with 20 bases between them. As DNA, the CDR3 is TGTGCCAGCAGCTTGGGGGCGGGACCCCAAAGAAAGACCCAGTACTTC. The encoded protein is CASSLGAGPQRKTQYF.

The genes are TRBV29-1 and TRBJ2-7, with TRBD2 identical over 11 bases. This CDR3 spans 16 amino acids. Germline assignment: CDR1 SQVTM and CDR2 ANQGSEA. V was pared by 3 bases and J by 1 base, with 8 bases of the junction left unmatched. Written as DNA, the CDR3 is TGCAGCGTTGAGCTAGCGGGAGGCTCTTCGTCCTACGAGCAGTACTTC. Its translation is CSVELAGGSSSYEQYF.

For this clonotype: Germline is not matched at one junction end, which may reflect a read error. The V call is TRBV12-3 or TRBV12-4, the J call TRBJ2-7; D is unresolved. This CDR3 is built from 15 residues. In nucleotides, the CDR3 is TGTGCCAGCTGTTTAGGAGTCAGGTTCTCCTACGAGCAGTACTTC. Protein product: CASCLGVRFSYEQYF.

This clonotype was detected many times. The gene calls are TRBV5-1 and TRBJ2-2; 7 bases are a match to TRBD2. From germline, CDR1 is SGHRS and CDR2 YFSETQ. Germline trimming cut 1 base from V and 0 bases from J; bases unmatched to any gene: 6. The CDR3 covers 17 residues. CDR3 DNA: TGCGCCAGCAGCTTGACCCTAACTAGCGCGAACACCGGGGAGCTGTTTTTT. Amino acids: CASSLTLTSANTGELFF.

A few counts support this clonotype. This rearrangement joins TRBV20-1 to TRBJ1-1; D is unclear. Germline CDR1 DFQATT, CDR2 SNEGSKA (reference sequence). The V gene lost 4 bases and the J gene lost 7 bases, with 13 bases spanning the gap. The CDR3 length is 12 residues. The CDR3 here is CSAKTIDHEAFF. The CDR3 nucleotides read TGCAGTGCTAAAACTATAGACCATGAAGCTTTCTTT.

Ten or more counts support this clonotype. This chain uses TRBV6-5 with TRBJ2-3; D gene unclear. The CDR3 consists of 14 residues. CDR1 and CDR2 from the germline V gene are MNHEY and SVGAGI. Trimming removed 4 bases from V and 4 bases from J, with 12 bases in between. CDR3 protein: CASSSDPGPDTQYF. CDR3 bases: TGTGCCAGCAGTTCGGACCCCGGCCCAGATACGCAGTATTTT.

The chain's CDR3 is CASSLAQGREQYF. CDR3 bases: TGTGCCAGCAGCTTGGCTCAGGGAAGGGAGCAGTACTTC. The V gene is TRBV5-6, the J gene TRBJ2-7; perhaps TRBD1 as D (5 bases). The CDR3 is 13 residues long. Trimming removed 0 bases from V and 7 bases from J, with 11 bases in between. Germline V gives CDR1 SGHDT, CDR2 YYEEEE.

This clonotype appeared a single time. V is TRBV6-1 and J is TRBJ1-2; 10 positions match TRBD1. The ends lost 8 bases at V and 2 bases at J; junction bases unmatched: 8. Germline CDR1 reads MNHNS; CDR2 reads SASEGT. CDR3 size: 15 residues. The CDR3 sequence is CASDKRTGGNYGYTF. The CDR3, as DNA: TGTGCCAGCGATAAACGGACAGGGGGGAACTATGGCTACACCTTC.

CDR3 nucleotides: TGTGCCATCACCTCTGGACAGCCGCCCTACGAGCAGTACTTC. It codes for CAITSGQPPYEQYF. The gene calls are TRBV10-3 and TRBJ2-7, with a possible D match to TRBD1 (6 bases). The ends were cut back, 7 bases at V and 2 bases at J, with 15 bases in the middle. CDR1 and CDR2 from the germline V gene are ENHRY and SYGVKD. The CDR3 extends over 14 amino acids.

This clonotype has only a few counts. V and J are TRBV12-3 or TRBV12-4 and TRBJ1-6; no clear D gene. V was cut by 5 bases and J by 5 bases, with 13 bases left in between. This CDR3 comprises 15 residues. The CDR3 nucleotides are TGTGCCAGCAGTCCCCCGGGCGGAAATAATTCACCCCTCCACTTT. Its protein is CASSPPGGNNSPLHF.

The sample holds a few counts of this clonotype. The chain links TRBV20-1 to TRBJ2-7; 7 bases agree with TRBD2. The CDR3 length is 14 residues. CDR1 is DFQATT and CDR2 is SNEGSKA in the germline V gene (reference sequence). J gave up 4 bases and V 5 bases, and 11 bases lay outside the gene matches. CDR3 coding DNA: TGCAGTGCTTACCTGGGGGGGAAGTTTTACGAGCAGTACTTC. Protein: CSAYLGGKFYEQYF.

The rearrangement uses TRBV6-5 and TRBJ2-1; 14 nucleotides agree with TRBD2. V lost 2 bases, J lost 9 bases, and 6 bases stayed unmatched. Germline CDR1 and CDR2: MNHEY and SVGAGI. CDR3 length equals 16 residues. The CDR3 sequence: CASSYAGTSGSREQFF. The CDR3 nucleotides read TGTGCCAGCAGTTACGCGGGGACTAGCGGGAGTCGTGAGCAGTTCTTC.

This clonotype was picked up a small number of times. At one boundary the junction diverges from the germline segment, which might be a read error. V gene TRBV7-3 combines with J gene TRBJ1-4, with 10 bases aligning to TRBD1. CDR1 is SGHTA and CDR2 is FQGTGA in the germline V gene. This CDR3 spans 15 amino acids. As DNA, the CDR3 is TGTGCCAGCAGCTTATCGCCCCGGGCAGGGACAGGGGATTCCTTT. This gives the protein CASSLSPRAGTGDSF.

This clonotype was found a few times. CDR3 sequence: CASSPSGLTNEQFF. Written as DNA, the CDR3 is TGTGCCAGCAGCCCCTCGGGACTGACCAATGAGCAGTTCTTC. The chain couples TRBV4-2 to TRBJ2-1; TRBD2 is a possible D gene (6 bases). Germline V lookup: CDR1 LGHNA, CDR2 YNFKEQ. The length of the CDR3 is 14 residues. Trimming pared 4 bases from V and 6 bases from J, leaving 13 bases between.

This clonotype was seen a handful of times. The chain employs TRBV3-1 and TRBJ2-3; 8 nucleotides match TRBD1. The V gene end was trimmed by 0 bases and the J gene end by 7 bases; junction bases not matched to a gene: 12. Germline assignment: CDR1 LGHDT and CDR2 YNNKEL (reference sequence). This CDR3 region has 17 residues. The chain's CDR3 is CASSQDPPGQGANTQYF. The CDR3 region has the DNA TGTGCCAGCAGCCAAGATCCCCCGGGGCAGGGGGCAAATACGCAGTATTTT.

The gene calls are TRBV5-4 and TRBJ2-3, with 8 bases that match TRBD2. The V gene's germline CDR1 is SGHNT and CDR2 YYREEE (reference sequence). This CDR3 is 16 amino acids long. With 4 bases clipped from V and 2 bases from J, the junction kept 9 bases outside the gene matches. The DNA for the CDR3 is TGTGCCAGCAGCAGAGCGGGGGAACCCCTCACAGATACGCAGTATTTT. Its protein product is CASSRAGEPLTDTQYF.